This entry lists 19 T cell receptor beta chains sequenced from one sample in a study of T cells in Graves' hyperthyroidism and ophthalmopathy. The source material, RNA transcripts, was used to amplify TCR beta CDR3 regions. First-round RT-PCR targeting the TCR CDR3 was performed with the HTBI primer set. TCRdb re-analysed the multiplex PCR reads in MiXCR, keeping a single row per CDR3 protein. Of a few hundred thousand distinct CDR3 sequences in the sample, approximately 14% were seen once. The sample consisted of blood. The origin of the receptors is a woman aged 18 to 35 with Graves' hyperthyroidism.

This clonotype was seen repeatedly, ten times or more. V and J are TRBV20-1 and TRBJ2-1; D might be TRBD1 (5 bases). CDR3 length: 13 amino acids. CDR1 DFQATT and CDR2 SNEGSKA come from the germline V gene (reference sequence). With 3 bases removed from V and 4 bases from J, the gap between germline ends came to 10 bases. The CDR3 DNA reads TGCAGTGCTAGGGACACCAAATACAATGAGCAGTTCTTC. It translates to CSARDTKYNEQFF.

This clonotype was counted at least ten times. The chain links TRBV10-2 to TRBJ2-5, with D uncertain. The CDR3 length is 12 residues. Germline V gene data show CDR1 as WSHSY and CDR2 as SAAADI. V lost 0 bases, J lost 7 bases, and 6 bases lay in between. CDR3 coding DNA: TGCGCCAGCAGTGAGTCTGAAGTGACCCAGTACTTC. It codes for CASSESEVTQYF.

This rearrangement joins TRBV6-1 to TRBJ1-5; 8 bases fit TRBD1. The V gene's germline CDR1 is MNHNS and CDR2 SASEGT. Trimming at V came to 7 bases and at J to 4 bases, leaving 9 bases not matched to a gene. This CDR3 has 15 residues. The CDR3 is CASTLSTGENQPQHF. The CDR3 DNA is TGTGCCAGCACCCTCTCGACAGGGGAAAATCAGCCCCAGCATTTT.

There are many counts of this clonotype. V and J are TRBV6-1 and TRBJ1-5; 9 nucleotides align to TRBD1. The V segment lost 3 bases and the J segment 9 bases; nucleotides outside the gene matches: 6. The germline gives CDR1 MNHNS, CDR2 SASEGT. The CDR3 is made up of 14 amino acids. CDR3 nucleotide sequence: TGTGCCAGCAGTGAGAGGACAGGGGATCCGCCCCAGCATTTT. The encoded protein is CASSERTGDPPQHF.

This clonotype was seen many times. The chain uses TRBV27 and TRBJ2-3; the D gene is possibly TRBD1 (5 bases). Trimming removed 2 bases at V and 0 bases at J, with 18 bases between. Germline V gene sequence: CDR1 MNHEY, CDR2 SMNVEV (reference sequence). CDR3 length equals 18 residues. The CDR3: CASSLGLSWTPSTDTQYF. The CDR3 nucleotides are TGTGCCAGCAGTTTAGGGTTGAGCTGGACACCTAGCACAGATACGCAGTATTTT.

This clonotype has a handful of counts. The rearrangement links TRBV27 to TRBJ2-1, with D perhaps TRBD2 (6 bases). Germline CDR1 is MNHEY and CDR2 is SMNVEV (reference sequence). Trimming removed 2 bases at V and 6 bases at J, with 17 bases between. CDR3 length: 16 amino acids. The CDR3 DNA follows: TGTGCCAGCAGTTTACATGGGGTCGGGGGAATCAATGAGCAGTTCTTC. It translates to CASSLHGVGGINEQFF.

The genes are TRBV7-3 and TRBJ2-1, with TRBD2 matching over 7 bases. V trimming: 5 bases; J trimming: 2 bases; junction bases outside the gene matches: 6. Germline CDR1 reads SGHTA; CDR2 reads FQGTGA. This CDR3 is built from 15 residues. CDR3 nucleotides: TGTGCCAGCAGCCCGTGGGGAGGGACCTACAATGAGCAGTTCTTC. Its translation: CASSPWGGTYNEQFF.

CDR3: CASSIITGTSYNEQFF. As DNA, the CDR3 is TGTGCCAGTAGTATAATAACGGGTACCTCCTACAATGAGCAGTTCTTC. The chain joins TRBV19 to TRBJ2-1; D remains ambiguous. Deletions cut 2 bases from V and 0 bases from J, with 11 bases between. Germline V gene sequence: CDR1 LNHDA, CDR2 SQIVND (reference sequence). The CDR3 loop spans 16 amino acids.

This clonotype was found a few times. This may be a read error, as it is one base from a much larger clone. V and J are TRBV30 and TRBJ2-2; a possible D gene is TRBD2 (5 bases). The CDR3 sequence is 13 residues long. CDR1 is GTSNPN and CDR2 is SVGIG in the germline V gene (reference sequence). The CDR3 region is CAWKRWNAGELFF. The CDR3 DNA reads as TGTGCCTGGAAGCGGTGGAACGCCGGGGAGCTGTTTTTT.

This clonotype was recorded many times. V usage is TRBV11-2 and J usage is TRBJ1-2; 8 bases line up with TRBD1. The CDR3 has 15 amino acids. The V segment lost 6 bases and the J segment 6 bases; nucleotides outside the gene matches: 12. Germline values: CDR1 SGHAT, CDR2 FQNNGV. The CDR3 DNA follows: TGTGCCAGCAGTCCCGAGCCCACAGGGGGGGATGGCTACACCTTC. Protein product: CASSPEPTGGDGYTF.

This clonotype was counted ten times or more. This sequence joins TRBV28 and TRBJ2-1; 8 nucleotides agree with TRBD2. Germline values: CDR1 MDHEN, CDR2 SYDVKM. The junction had 9 bases not matched to a gene; V was cut back by 8 bases and J by 0 bases. The CDR3 is 16 amino acids. CDR3 DNA: TGTGCCAGCGGGACCTGGCGGGAGGACTCCTACAATGAGCAGTTCTTC. This gives the protein CASGTWREDSYNEQFF.

About this clonotype itself: A much larger clone differs from this one at a single base, so this may be a read error. The gene calls are TRBV28 and TRBJ1-2; tentative D call: TRBD1 (5 bases). V was cut by 6 bases and J by 4 bases, with 15 bases left in between. This CDR3 has 14 amino acids. The germline V gene encodes CDR1 MDHEN and CDR2 SYDVKM. Here the CDR3 DNA reads TGTGCCAGCAGGATGGGACCGAACCTCTATGGCTACACCTTC. Its translation is CASRMGPNLYGYTF.

In this sample, this clonotype turned up many times. The chain employs TRBV5-1 and TRBJ1-1; D possibly corresponds to TRBD1 (6 bases). The CDR3 has 13 residues. Germline V gives CDR1 SGHRS, CDR2 YFSETQ. V was shortened by 4 bases and J by 3 bases, with 10 bases between the two germline ends. The CDR3 spells CASSQGKDTEAFF. The CDR3 nucleotides read TGCGCCAGCAGCCAGGGGAAGGACACTGAAGCTTTCTTT.

The sample holds a few counts of this clonotype. CDR3 nucleotides: TGTGCCACCAGCAGAGATTACGGCACCGGGGAGCTGTTTTTT. As protein: CATSRDYGTGELFF. The gene calls are TRBV15 and TRBJ2-2, with D uncertain. The CDR3 loop spans 14 amino acids. V lost 0 bases and J lost 4, with 6 bases in between. The V gene's germline CDR1 is LNHNV and CDR2 YYDKDF (reference sequence). Full variable domain (rest looked up from reference TRBV15 and TRBJ2-2): DAMVIQNPRYQVTQFGKPVTLSCSQTLNHNVMYWYQQKSSQAPKLLFHYYDKDFNNEADTPDNFQSRRPNTSFCFLDIRSPGLGDTAMYLCATSRDYGTGELFFGEGSRLTVL.

As to this clonotype: It may be a read error: a sequence one base away is much more abundant. Likely a read error: the CDR3 ends without its conserved phenylalanine or tryptophan. The rearrangement joins TRBV12-3 or TRBV12-4 to TRBJ2-7, with D possibly being TRBD1 (5 bases). V lost 3 bases and J lost 0, with 9 bases in between. CDR3 size: 14 residues. Written as DNA, the CDR3 is TGTGCCAGCAGTTTGGCAGGGCGCTCCTACGAGCAGTACCTC. It encodes CASSLAGRSYEQYL.

This clonotype was recorded at least ten times. The chain carries TRBV7-8 and TRBJ2-1; the match to TRBD2 covers 11 bases. The CDR3 contains 16 residues. CDR1 and CDR2 (germline): SGHVS, FQNEAQ. The V segment lost 0 bases and the J segment 2 bases; nucleotides outside the gene matches: 0. This CDR3 reads CASSLATSGTYNEQFF. Written as DNA, the CDR3 is TGTGCCAGCAGCTTAGCGACTAGCGGGACCTACAATGAGCAGTTCTTC.

This clonotype occurred many times. V is TRBV7-3 and J is TRBJ2-5; D uncertain. The CDR3 contains 13 residues. The germline CDR1 and CDR2 sequences are SGHTA and FQGTGA. V lost 4 bases and J lost 1, with 7 bases in between. The DNA for the CDR3 is TGTGCCAGCAGCTCCAGTCTCCAAGAGACCCAGTACTTC. It encodes CASSSSLQETQYF.

Many counts were recorded for this clonotype. The chain is built from TRBV11-2 and TRBJ2-1; TRBD2 matches 12 bases. The CDR3 runs to 15 residues. Trimming removed 5 bases from V and 5 bases from J; junction bases left unmatched: 4. CDR1 and CDR2 from the germline V gene are SGHAT and FQNNGV. The CDR3 nucleotides read TGTGCCAGCAGCCGACTAGCGGGAGCACACAATGAGCAGTTCTTC. The encoded protein is CASSRLAGAHNEQFF.

This clonotype came up many times. This chain connects TRBV19 to TRBJ2-1; 10 bases align to TRBD1. Trimming at V came to 0 bases and at J to 9 bases, leaving 8 bases not matched to a gene. The V gene's germline CDR1 is LNHDA and CDR2 SQIVND (reference sequence). The CDR3 runs to 16 residues. This CDR3 reads CASSIDETGGSGEQFF. The CDR3 nucleotides are TGTGCCAGTAGTATAGACGAGACAGGGGGCTCTGGTGAGCAGTTCTTC.